Below, 24 T cell receptor beta chains from the same sample are listed, as sequenced in a study of graft-versus-host responses after intestinal transplantation. This table comes from immunoSEQ multiplex PCR, and its TCRdb copy is limited to in-frame clones, with some not included. The repertoire consists of about 38,000 clones, with roughly four fifths occurring once and the leading ten covering approximately 3.7%. Sequenced here: PBMCs, sampled less than 1,400 days after transplant. The receptors come from a human patient who received an intestinal transplant, so some T cells may come from the graft donor.

The CDR3 spells CASSLTGGAYEQYF. The DNA for the CDR3 is TGTGCCAGCAGCCTTACAGGGGGGGCCTACGAGCAGTACTTC. The rearrangement links TRBV7-6 to TRBJ2-7, with a weak D call TRBD1 (8 bases). This CDR3 region has 14 residues. CDR1 is SGHVS, CDR2 FNYEAQ, per germline. The ends were cut back, 5 bases at V and 2 bases at J, with 13 bases in the middle. Full variable domain (remainder filled in from reference TRBV7-6 and TRBJ2-7): GAGVSQSPRYKVTKRGQDVALRCDPISGHVSLYWYRQALGQGPEFLTYFNYEAQQDKSGLPNDRFSAERPEGSISTLTIQRTEQRDSAMYRCASSLTGGAYEQYFGPGTRLTVT.

The chain carries TRBV4-2 and TRBJ2-1; the D gene is possibly TRBD1 (5 bases). Germline values: CDR1 LGHNA, CDR2 YNFKEQ. Trimming pared 4 bases from V and 10 bases from J, leaving 8 bases between. The CDR3 length is 11 residues. CDR3 in amino acids: CASSLTDEQFF. In DNA, the CDR3 is TGTGCCAGCAGCCTGACAGACGAGCAGTTCTTC.

This rearrangement joins TRBV9 to TRBJ2-7; 10 bases line up with TRBD2. Germline lookup yields CDR1 SGDLS and CDR2 YYNGEE. The CDR3 loop spans 16 amino acids. The V segment lost 0 bases and the J segment 11 bases; nucleotides outside the gene matches: 14. CDR3 coding DNA: TGTGCCAGCAGCGTAGTAACCCGGCTAGCGGGGGTCCGGGAGTACTTC. Its translation is CASSVVTRLAGVREYF.

As for this clone: The junction differs from germline at one of its ends, possibly a read error. V is TRBV7-7 and J is TRBJ1-1; TRBD1 agrees at 9 bases. The CDR3 is made up of 13 amino acids. Germline CDR1 reads SSHAT; CDR2 reads FNYEAQ (reference sequence). CDR3 coding DNA: TGTGCTAGCAGCTTAGACAGGGGGACTGAAGCTTTCTTT. Translated: CASSLDRGTEAFF.

The chain combines TRBV7-9 with TRBJ1-6, with D possibly matching TRBD1 (5 bases). Trimming removed 8 bases from V and 9 bases from J, with 14 bases in between. This CDR3 comprises 13 residues. Germline V lookup: CDR1 SEHNR, CDR2 FQNEAQ (reference sequence). CDR3 loop: CASGKDGGSPLHF. The DNA of the CDR3 is TGTGCCAGCGGGAAAGACGGGGGTTCACCCCTCCACTTT.

The chain is built from TRBV5-4 and TRBJ1-2; possible D gene TRBD1, 5 bases. The CDR3 is 15 residues long. Trimming took 2 bases from V and 6 from J, leaving 17 bases between them. CDR1 and CDR2 (germline): SGHNT, YYREEE (reference sequence). The CDR3 here is CASSFEGSRFDGYTF. CDR3 sequence (DNA): TGTGCCAGCAGCTTTGAGGGGAGTAGGTTCGATGGCTACACCTTC.

J is TRBJ2-2 and V is TRBV2; TRBD2 matches at 14 bases. Germline CDR1 reads SNHLY; CDR2 reads FYNNEI. This CDR3 spans 16 amino acids. Trimming took 8 bases from V and 6 from J; bases not matched to a gene: 8. The DNA for the CDR3 is TGTGCCAGCTCGGGCGGACTAGCGGGAGGCCCCGGGGAGCTGTTTTTT. This translates into CASSGGLAGGPGELFF.

The CDR3 loop is CASSAPSSLAGGRETQYF. The CDR3, as DNA: TGTGCCAGCAGTGCACCAAGTAGCCTAGCGGGGGGTAGGGAGACCCAGTACTTC. The V gene is TRBV6-1, the J gene TRBJ2-5; 11 bases map to TRBD2. V lost 4 bases to trimming and J lost 5 bases; unmatched junction nucleotides: 15. This CDR3 is 18 amino acids long. CDR1 is MNHNS, CDR2 SASEGT, per germline.

The chain links TRBV18 to TRBJ2-6; 7 bases map to TRBD1. CDR1 and CDR2 from the germline V gene are KGHSH and LQKENI. The CDR3 covers 16 residues. The junction had 5 bases not matched to a gene; V was cut back by 4 bases and J by 2 bases. CDR3 nucleotide sequence: TGTGCCAGCTCACAGACTCAGGGGGCTGGGGCCAACGTCCTGACTTTC. The encoded protein is CASSQTQGAGANVLTF.

This clone has more than one count but fewer than ten. The chain joins TRBV2 to TRBJ1-1; tentatively, D is TRBD1 (6 bases). Looked up from germline, CDR1 is SNHLY and CDR2 is FYNNEI. V was cut by 11 bases and J by 3 bases, with 22 bases left in between. The CDR3 has 15 amino acids. CDR3 sequence: CALPTGAPADTEAFF. In DNA, the CDR3 is TGTGCCCTGCCGACGGGGGCCCCTGCAGACACTGAAGCTTTCTTT.

The chain recombines TRBV11-2 with TRBJ1-3; no clear D. Per the germline V gene, CDR1 is SGHAT and CDR2 is FQNNGV. V was pared by 7 bases and J by 4 bases, with 11 bases between. The CDR3 has 13 amino acids. This CDR3 reads CASTSPPGNTIYF. In DNA form, the CDR3 reads TGTGCCAGCACCTCTCCACCGGGAAACACCATATATTTT.

The chain carries TRBV6-6 and TRBJ1-1, with 7 bases identical to TRBD1. With 6 bases clipped from V and 7 bases from J, the junction kept 8 bases outside the gene matches. The CDR3 contains 13 residues. Germline V gene lookup returns CDR1 MNHNY and CDR2 SVGAGI (reference sequence). The CDR3 reads CASRTPGGSEAFF. The CDR3 DNA is TGTGCCAGCAGAACACCAGGGGGGAGTGAAGCTTTCTTT.

V gene TRBV21-1 combines with J gene TRBJ2-6; the table's D call of TRBD1 was not tested on the DNA. TRBV21-1 represents a pseudogene. This CDR3 has 18 amino acids. The CDR3 loop reads CASSKEADSRTGANVLTF. CDR3 nucleotides: TGTGCCAGCAGCAAAGAAGCAGACAGCCGAACTGGGGCCAACGTCCTGACTTTC.

The rearrangement joins TRBV5-4 to TRBJ2-1; D call uncertain. From germline, CDR1 is SGHNT and CDR2 YYREEE (reference sequence). The CDR3 spans 15 residues. The ends were cut back, 3 bases at V and 0 bases at J, with 10 bases in the middle. CDR3 coding DNA: TGTGCCAGCAGCTATACAGCTTTCTCCTACAATGAGCAGTTCTTC. This encodes CASSYTAFSYNEQFF.

The count of this clone is one. This chain uses TRBV5-1 with TRBJ2-3, with TRBD2 as a possible D gene (6 bases). The germline CDR1 and CDR2 sequences are SGHRS and YFSETQ. Between the trimmed V and J ends, which lost 0 bases and 3 bases, there was a span of 11 bases. The CDR3 sequence is 15 residues long. The CDR3 loop reads CASSLAGRPTDTQYF. The DNA for the CDR3 is TGCGCCAGCAGCTTGGCGGGGAGGCCAACAGATACGCAGTATTTT.

This chain uses TRBV28 with TRBJ2-7; 9 positions match TRBD1. Losses at the gene ends were 6 bases for V and 6 bases for J; bases not matched to a gene: 9. There are 14 residues in the CDR3. Germline lookup yields CDR1 MDHEN and CDR2 SYDVKM. CDR3 sequence: CASREPGQGGEQYF. CDR3 coding DNA: TGTGCCAGCAGGGAGCCGGGACAGGGAGGCGAGCAGTACTTC.

The J gene is TRBJ2-7, the V gene TRBV5-4, with 7 positions matching TRBD1. There are 13 residues in the CDR3. The V and J ends lost 1 base and 4 bases, in that order; junction bases with no gene match: 2. The germline V gene encodes CDR1 SGHNT and CDR2 YYREEE (reference sequence). The CDR3 sequence: CASSLYRGYEQYF. CDR3 in DNA: TGTGCCAGCAGCTTGTACAGGGGATACGAGCAGTACTTC. Looking up the rest from reference TRBV5-4 and TRBJ2-7 gives the full variable domain: ETGVTQSPTHLIKTRGQQVTLRCSSQSGHNTVSWYQQALGQGPQFIFQYYREEENGRGNFPPRFSGLQFPNYSSELNVNALELDDSALYLCASSLYRGYEQYFGPGTRLTVT.

CDR3 bases: TGTGCCAGCAGTTTTACGTCGACCCCCTACGAGCAGTACTTC. Amino acid sequence: CASSFTSTPYEQYF. The gene calls are TRBV28 and TRBJ2-7; no clear D. Per the germline V gene, CDR1 is MDHEN and CDR2 is SYDVKM. The V end was cut by 3 bases, the J end by 2 bases, with 11 bases between. The CDR3 contains 14 residues.

Of note for this clone: Relative to the germline gene, one junction end is altered; a read error may explain this. The chain combines TRBV7-7 with TRBJ2-1; 10 bases align to TRBD2. The CDR3 extends over 18 amino acids. Germline values: CDR1 SSHAT, CDR2 FNYEAQ (reference sequence). CDR3: CASSLKVGTSVNNNEQFF. CDR3 DNA: TGTGCTAGCAGCTTAAAAGTGGGGACTAGCGTGAATAACAATGAGCAGTTCTTC.

This clone was observed a handful of times. This sequence joins TRBV27 and TRBJ2-7, with D uncertain. V was pared by 6 bases and J by 9 bases, with 21 bases between. This CDR3 region has 14 residues. In germline, CDR1 is MNHEY, CDR2 SMNVEV (reference sequence). The CDR3 spells CASRGSPSTTGQYF. For the CDR3, the DNA is TGTGCCAGCAGAGGTTCCCCCTCTACTACGGGGCAGTACTTC.

The gene calls are TRBV10-2 and TRBJ2-7; unclear D gene. Trimming removed 2 bases at V and 2 bases at J, with 16 bases between. The CDR3 sequence is 16 residues long. Germline V lookup: CDR1 WSHSY, CDR2 SAAADI. The CDR3 DNA reads as TGCGCCAGCAGTGAGCCGTCGGGCCCAAGGCCCTACGAGCAGTACTTC. The encoded protein is CASSEPSGPRPYEQYF.

V gene TRBV6-6 combines with J gene TRBJ2-1, with TRBD2 matching 8 bases. The CDR3 has 15 residues. CDR1 and CDR2 (germline): MNHNY, SVGAGI (reference sequence). The ends lost 4 bases at V and 3 bases at J; junction bases unmatched: 5. CDR3 amino acids: CASSSGGAGYNEQFF. DNA of the CDR3: TGTGCCAGCAGTTCCGGGGGGGCCGGCTACAATGAGCAGTTCTTC.

The gene calls are TRBV5-4 and TRBJ1-1; no clear D gene. Per germline, CDR1 SGHNT and CDR2 YYREEE (reference sequence). This CDR3 spans 14 amino acids. Trimming left V 2 bases short and J 4 bases short, with 12 bases between. The DNA of the CDR3 is TGTGCCAGCAGCTTTGCCCGGGAGGGCACTGAAGCTTTCTTT. It yields the protein CASSFAREGTEAFF.

The V call is TRBV6-5, the J call TRBJ1-2; 8 bases map to TRBD1. The CDR3 has 13 residues. V lost 5 bases to trimming and J lost 7 bases; unmatched junction nucleotides: 6. The germline gives CDR1 MNHEY, CDR2 SVGAGI. As DNA, the CDR3 is TGTGCCAGCAGTCGGACAGGGTATACTGGCTACACCTTC. It codes for CASSRTGYTGYTF.